The 18 T cell receptor beta chains in this list originate from one sample, sequenced in a study of siplizumab effects on memory and regulatory T cells. The protocol was immunoSEQ multiplex PCR, while the TCRdb copy is restricted to in-frame clones and leaves out a portion. The sample records 100,000 to 120,000 clones, 85% to 95% being singletons. The source material was CD4+ T cells sorted from blood. Receptor source: a human donor in good health.

The J gene is TRBJ1-3, the V gene TRBV6-1, with D possibly matching TRBD1 (6 bases). The germline V and J ends were trimmed by 1 base and 2 bases, with 6 bases remaining between them. In germline, CDR1 is MNHNS, CDR2 SASEGT. CDR3 length: 14 amino acids. CDR3 coding DNA: TGTGCCAGCAGTGAAGACAGGGCTGGAAACACCATATATTTT. This translates into CASSEDRAGNTIYF.

The J gene is TRBJ2-1, the V gene TRBV11-3; TRBD1 is a possible D gene (7 bases). V lost 5 bases to trimming and J lost 7 bases, with 18 bases between them. This CDR3 comprises 15 residues. Germline loops: CDR1 SGHNT, CDR2 YENEEA. The CDR3 coding sequence is TGTGCCAGCAGCCCCCAGGGGGGTATGTGGAATGAGCAGTTCTTC. Translation gives CASSPQGGMWNEQFF.

The chain has TRBV5-1 and TRBJ1-2, with 10 bases matching TRBD1. Trimming at V came to 2 bases and at J to 4 bases, leaving 8 bases not matched to a gene. Germline V gene data show CDR1 as SGHRS and CDR2 as YFSETQ. This CDR3 has 16 residues. CDR3 sequence (DNA): TGCGCCAGCAGCTTATCATCGACAGGGGGCGCCTATGGCTACACCTTC. Protein: CASSLSSTGGAYGYTF. The variable domain in full, with the rest retrieved from reference TRBV5-1 and TRBJ1-2, is KAGVTQTPRYLIKTRGQQVTLSCSPISGHRSVSWYQQTPGQGLQFLFEYFSETQRNKGNFPGRFSGRQFSNSRSEMNVSTLELGDSALYLCASSLSSTGGAYGYTFGSGTRLTVV.

The rearrangement joins TRBV11-2 to TRBJ1-5, with TRBD1 as a possible D gene (6 bases). Trimming took 1 base from V and 3 from J, leaving 7 bases between them. The CDR3 runs to 14 residues. Germline loops: CDR1 SGHAT, CDR2 FQNNGV. CDR3 nucleotides: TGTGCCAGCAGCTTAGCAGGGGACAATCAGCCCCAGCATTTT. Its translation: CASSLAGDNQPQHF.

The CDR3 DNA is TGTGCCAGCAGTGAAGTTTTGGGGGTTGGCAATCAGCCCCAGCATTTT. Translation: CASSEVLGVGNQPQHF. The chain carries TRBV6-1 and TRBJ1-5; D perhaps matches TRBD1 (5 bases). The V end was cut by 1 base, the J end by 2 bases, with 12 bases between. The germline V gene has CDR1 MNHNS and CDR2 SASEGT. The CDR3 has 16 amino acids.

This chain connects TRBV6-1 to TRBJ2-7; 7 bases agree with TRBD2. This CDR3 is 13 amino acids long. CDR1 and CDR2 from the germline V gene are MNHNS and SASEGT. V was clipped by 8 bases and J by 0 bases; unmatched bases: 4. CDR3 amino acids: CASLRGSSYEQYF. The CDR3 region has the DNA TGTGCCAGCTTGCGGGGGAGCTCCTACGAGCAGTACTTC.

The J gene is TRBJ2-7, the V gene TRBV20-1; D gene ambiguous. The germline V gene has CDR1 DFQATT and CDR2 SNEGSKA (reference sequence). V was clipped by 0 bases and J by 5 bases, with 5 bases between them. The CDR3 consists of 11 residues. CDR3 in DNA: TGCAGTGCTAGAGAGAGACACGAGCAGTACTTC. Translation gives CSARERHEQYF.

For the CDR3, the DNA is TGTGCCTGGAGGCAGGGGGCGTACACTGAAGCTTTCTTT. It translates to CAWRQGAYTEAFF. V is TRBV30 and J is TRBJ1-1, with TRBD1 matching 8 bases. Trimming took 3 bases from V and 3 from J; bases not matched to a gene: 3. This CDR3 has 13 residues. Germline loops: CDR1 GTSNPN, CDR2 SVGIG (reference sequence).

This rearrangement joins TRBV23-1 to TRBJ2-1, with TRBD2 matching over 15 bases. TRBV23-1 is given ORF status, its function remaining uncertain. The length of the CDR3 is 18 residues. Trimming cost V 3 bases and J 5 bases; bases outside gene matches: 8. The CDR3 region is CASSQAGTSGRFHNEQFF. DNA for the CDR3: TGCGCCAGCAGTCAGGCCGGGACTAGCGGGAGGTTCCACAATGAGCAGTTCTTC.

The chain carries TRBV19 and TRBJ1-1, with TRBD1 identical over 7 bases. The trim removed 7 bases at V and 1 base at J, leaving 9 bases unmatched. The CDR3 sequence is 15 residues long. Germline V gene data show CDR1 as LNHDA and CDR2 as SQIVND (reference sequence). CDR3: CASISTGKSNTEAFF. The CDR3 DNA is TGTGCCAGTATCTCGACAGGGAAGTCGAACACTGAAGCTTTCTTT.

The chain combines TRBV6-6 with TRBJ1-1; 7 positions match TRBD1. After removal of 6 bases from V and 4 bases from J, the junction contained 8 bases not matched to a gene. Germline-derived CDR1 and CDR2 are MNHNY and SVGAGI (reference sequence). The CDR3 has 14 residues. CDR3 in amino acids: CASSRQGVPTEAFF. CDR3 bases: TGTGCCAGCAGCCGACAGGGAGTTCCCACTGAAGCTTTCTTT.

The chain uses TRBV7-9 and TRBJ2-5, with 7 positions matching TRBD1. Trimming took 5 bases from V and 5 from J; bases not matched to a gene: 11. The CDR3 extends over 15 amino acids. Germline-derived CDR1 and CDR2 are SEHNR and FQNEAQ (reference sequence). Here the CDR3 DNA reads TGTGCCAGCAGCCCCTCGACAGGGTTAAAGGAGACCCAGTACTTC. It is translated as CASSPSTGLKETQYF.

The table lists this clone with a count of one. The chain combines TRBV6-5 with TRBJ2-3; the match to TRBD2 covers 9 bases. CDR3 length equals 13 residues. Looked up from germline, CDR1 is MNHEY and CDR2 is SVGAGI. V was pared by 8 bases and J by 4 bases, with 4 bases of the junction left unmatched. The CDR3 DNA is TGTGCCAGCCTAGCGGGGACCGCAGATACGCAGTATTTT. Its protein product is CASLAGTADTQYF.

The chain has TRBV7-3 and TRBJ1-1, with a tentative D call TRBD1 (6 bases). Per germline, CDR1 SGHTA and CDR2 FQGTGA. CDR3 size: 15 residues. The V end lost 1 base, the J end lost 3 bases, and 12 bases lay between the germline ends. DNA for the CDR3: TGTGCCAGCAGCTTAAATAACCAGGGGCACACTGAAGCTTTCTTT. It specifies CASSLNNQGHTEAFF.

The CDR3 region is CASSQQTGNTIYF. The CDR3 DNA is TGTGCCAGTAGCCAACAGACTGGAAACACCATATATTTT. The J gene is TRBJ1-3, the V gene TRBV19; D remains ambiguous. This CDR3 is 13 amino acids long. Trimming took 6 bases from V and 2 from J, leaving 8 bases between them. Germline V gene lookup returns CDR1 LNHDA and CDR2 SQIVND (reference sequence).

The chain links TRBV19 to TRBJ1-6, with TRBD1 matching 7 bases. V was pared by 3 bases and J by 4 bases, with 3 bases of the junction left unmatched. Germline CDR1 and CDR2: LNHDA and SQIVND (reference sequence). The CDR3 is 15 amino acids. The CDR3 spells CASSMDRQYNSPLHF. For the CDR3, the DNA is TGTGCCAGTAGTATGGACAGGCAGTATAATTCACCCCTCCACTTT.

The chain employs TRBV10-1 and TRBJ2-3; no reliable D call. This CDR3 spans 13 amino acids. The V gene's germline CDR1 is WNHNN and CDR2 SYGVQD (reference sequence). The germline V and J ends were trimmed by 2 bases and 2 bases, with 5 bases remaining between them. The DNA for the CDR3 is TGCGCCAGCAGTGAGGGTGCCACAGATACGCAGTATTTT. It specifies CASSEGATDTQYF.

The rearrangement links TRBV5-1 to TRBJ1-2; TRBD1 agrees at 7 bases. This CDR3 comprises 16 residues. V lost 2 bases, J lost 2 bases, and 9 bases stayed unmatched. Looked up from germline, CDR1 is SGHRS and CDR2 is YFSETQ. The CDR3 sequence: CASSLPPPGQNYGYTF. The CDR3 region has the DNA TGCGCCAGCAGCTTACCACCCCCGGGACAGAACTATGGCTACACCTTC.